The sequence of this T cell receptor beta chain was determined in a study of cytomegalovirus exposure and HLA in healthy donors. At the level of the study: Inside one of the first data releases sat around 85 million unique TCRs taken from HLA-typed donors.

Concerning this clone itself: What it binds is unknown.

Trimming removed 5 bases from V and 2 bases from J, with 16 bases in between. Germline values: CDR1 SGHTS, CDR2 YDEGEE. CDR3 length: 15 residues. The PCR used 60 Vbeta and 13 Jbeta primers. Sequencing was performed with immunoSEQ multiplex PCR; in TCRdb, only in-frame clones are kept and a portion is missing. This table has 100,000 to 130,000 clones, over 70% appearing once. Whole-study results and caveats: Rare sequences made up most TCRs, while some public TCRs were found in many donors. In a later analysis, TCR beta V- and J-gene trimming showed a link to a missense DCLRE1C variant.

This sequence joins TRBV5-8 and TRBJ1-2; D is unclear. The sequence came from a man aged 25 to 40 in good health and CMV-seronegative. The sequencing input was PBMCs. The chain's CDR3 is CASSSAGSRNYGYTF. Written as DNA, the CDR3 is TGTGCCAGCAGTTCAGCCGGGTCGCGGAACTATGGCTACACCTTC.